This TCR beta chain comes out of a study of cytomegalovirus exposure and HLA in healthy donors. Whole-study results and caveats: The analysis excluded some indistinguishable V segments, including TRBV6-2 and TRBV6-3.

The CDR3 is made up of 15 amino acids. Germline V gene lookup returns CDR1 PRHDT and CDR2 FYEKMQ (reference sequence). The V gene end was trimmed by 3 bases and the J gene end by 2 bases; junction bases not matched to a gene: 6. Worth noting for this clone: Its antigen remains unidentified.

13 Jbeta primers and 60 Vbeta primers were used for the PCR. Profiling relied on immunoSEQ multiplex PCR, and the TCRdb table lists in-frame clones only, not all of them. The data contain around 260,000 clones, about 80% of them singletons. Sequences were obtained from PBMCs. This TCR derives from a girl aged 2 to 9 in good health and CMV-seronegative. V gene TRBV13 combines with J gene TRBJ2-7; TRBD2 agrees at 8 bases. The CDR3 sequence: CASSLTGTRPYEQYF. The CDR3 coding sequence is TGTGCCAGCAGCTTGACCGGGACTAGACCCTACGAGCAGTACTTC.